A selection of T cell receptor beta chains follows, all from one sample in a study of blood T cell repertoires in COVID-19. Using immunoSEQ multiplex PCR, the repertoire was profiled, and TCRdb retains in-frame clones only, with some absent. The data hold roughly 360,000 clones, with 81% observed a single time. Sample: peripheral blood. The receptors were gathered from a human donor with acute or convalescent COVID-19. The donor label of this sample is uncertain. The CDR3 runs from the conserved cysteine through the conserved F or W. The order of the fields is J gene, V gene, D gene, clone size, CDR3 DNA, CDR3 protein. The D gene is left open where the match is weak. Where a row states a size, it is once, few, many or the class of an expanded clone; other rows omit it.

TRBJ2-3,TRBV21-1,.,.,TGTGCCAGCGGTCAGGGGCACCCTAGCACAGATACGCAGTATTTT,CASGQGHPSTDTQYF
TRBJ2-3,TRBV12-5,.,once,TGTGCTAGTGGTGGCGACTGGGATACGCAGTATTTT,CASGGDWDTQYF
TRBJ1-2,TRBV28,.,.,TGTGCCAGCGTAACAGGAGCTAACTATGGCTACACCTTC,CASVTGANYGYTF
TRBJ2-7,TRBV7-6,.,.,TGTGCCAGCAGCTTAGTCCCGGGTCCGGACGAGCAGTACTTC,CASSLVPGPDEQYF
TRBJ2-1,TRBV5-6,TRBD1,.,TGTGCCAGCACATTACAGGGGGCGGCCAATGAGCAGTTCTTC,CASTLQGAANEQFF
TRBJ2-5,TRBV30,TRBD1,.,TGTGCCTGGAGTGGGGACAGGGTTTTGGGGACCCAGTACTTC,CAWSGDRVLGTQYF
TRBJ1-2,TRBV18,.,.,TGTGCCAGCTCACCGTCAGGGGCGGACTATGGCTACACCTTC,CASSPSGADYGYTF
TRBJ2-2,TRBV6-2/TRBV6-3,TRBD2,.,TGTGCCAGCAGTTACGCGTCTAGCGGGAGTGGCGGGGAGCTGTTTTTT,CASSYASSGSGGELFF
TRBJ1-5,TRBV2,TRBD1,.,TGTGCCAGCAGCAAGGGGGACAGGGCCAATCAGCCCCAGCATTTT,CASSKGDRANQPQHF
TRBJ1-1,TRBV6-5,.,.,TGTGCCAGCAGTTACTCGAGGCGGGCCGGGTCTGAAGCTTTCTTT,CASSYSRRAGSEAFF
TRBJ2-7,TRBV6-5,TRBD2,.,TGTGCCAGCAGTTACTCACTAGCGGCCACCTACGAGCAGTACTTC,CASSYSLAATYEQYF
TRBJ2-5,TRBV2,.,.,TGTGCCAGCAGTTCGAGACTCATCCAACAAGAGACCCAGTACTTC,CASSSRLIQQETQYF
TRBJ2-7,TRBV4-2,.,.,TGTGCCAGCAGCCAAGATAGGGGGACTACCTTCGAGCAGTACTTC,CASSQDRGTTFEQYF
TRBJ1-1,TRBV6-1,TRBD1,few,TGTGCCAGCAGTGACCGAGGACAGGTGAACACTGAAGCTTTCTTT,CASSDRGQVNTEAFF
TRBJ2-1,TRBV19,.,.,TGTGCATCCGGCCCGCGGGGTCTCTACAATGAGCAGTTCTTC,CASGPRGLYNEQFF
TRBJ2-1,TRBV7-9,TRBD2,.,TGTGCCAGCAGCTTAGCGGGAGGGGAAGGCTCCTACAATGAGCAGTTCTTC,CASSLAGGEGSYNEQFF
TRBJ2-7,TRBV28,TRBD1,.,TGTGCCAGCAGTTTCCAGGACAGGGTCCACGAGCAGTACTTC,CASSFQDRVHEQYF
TRBJ1-1,TRBV19,.,.,TGTGCCAGTATAAATCCGGCGGGGATGAACACTGAAGCTTTCTTT,CASINPAGMNTEAFF